The present T cell receptor beta chain was sequenced within a study of cytomegalovirus exposure and HLA in healthy donors. The validation cohort, a group of some 120 subjects, included the donors and was separate from the approximately 650-subject first cohort. The assay was immunoSEQ multiplex PCR, and TCRdb's table has in-frame clones only and misses some. The sample has about 130,000 clones, approximately 94% seen once. Deletions cut 4 bases from V and 4 bases from J, with 14 bases between. Germline values: CDR1 MNHNY, CDR2 SVGAGI (reference sequence). This CDR3 region has 14 residues. Whole-study results and caveats: Many donors carried some public TCRs, although rarity characterized most TCR sequences. The tendency of first-cohort TCR clusters to co-occur in the 120 or so validation repertoires was the finding of a later analysis. The study designated fewer than 200 TCR beta chains cytomegalovirus-associated.

As regards this clone: What it binds is unknown.

The sequencing sample was made of PBMCs. The chain links TRBV6-6 to TRBJ2-7; D might be TRBD2 (6 bases). This TCR derives from a young woman in good health and CMV-seronegative. CDR3: CASSFVSGAYEQYF. CDR3 DNA sequence: TGTGCCAGCAGTTTTGTATCGGGAGCGTACGAGCAGTACTTC.